This T cell receptor beta chain is from a study of shared clonotypes between healthy human individuals. Replicate PCRs for sorted subsets used approximately 190 ng DNA; this equaled 33,000 or so T cell genomes. The method was immunoSEQ multiplex PCR; TCRdb's version includes in-frame clones alone and lacks a portion of them. This table holds 2 million to 2.5 million clones, 93% found once. Germline V gene data show CDR1 as ENHRY and CDR2 as SYGVKD. The CDR3 totals 14 residues. V dropped 1 base and J dropped 6 bases, with 10 bases sitting between them. The chain links TRBV10-3 to TRBJ2-1; tentative D call: TRBD1 (5 bases). The sequence was collected from a man in his late teens or twenties in good health. Some clones in this sample may be carry-over from other donors' samples. Sequencing was carried out using naive CD4+ T cells from PBMCs. As to subset: CD45RA+ positively selected. The CDR3 sequence is CAISEFRTSNEQFF. The DNA of the CDR3 is TGTGCCATCAGTGAGTTTAGGACATCCAATGAGCAGTTCTTC.